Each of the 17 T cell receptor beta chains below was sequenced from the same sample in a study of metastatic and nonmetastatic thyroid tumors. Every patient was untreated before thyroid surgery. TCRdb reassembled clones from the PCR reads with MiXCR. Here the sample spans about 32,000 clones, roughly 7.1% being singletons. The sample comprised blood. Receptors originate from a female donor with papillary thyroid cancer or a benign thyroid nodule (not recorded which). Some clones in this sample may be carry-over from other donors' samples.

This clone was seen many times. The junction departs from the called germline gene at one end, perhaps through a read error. CDR3 in amino acids: CASSLRQGSSFEQYF. The CDR3 nucleotides are TGTGCCAGCAGCCTTAGACAGGGCAGTTCCTTCGAGCAGTACTTC. This sequence joins TRBV6-2 or TRBV6-3 and TRBJ2-7; 7 nucleotides agree with TRBD1. This CDR3 has 15 residues. Germline V gives CDR1 MNHEY, CDR2 SVGEGT.

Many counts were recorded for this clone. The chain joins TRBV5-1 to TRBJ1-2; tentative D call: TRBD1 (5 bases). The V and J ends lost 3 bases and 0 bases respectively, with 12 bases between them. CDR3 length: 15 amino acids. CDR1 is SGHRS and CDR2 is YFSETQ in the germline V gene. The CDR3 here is CASSSPDKANYGYTF. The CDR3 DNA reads TGCGCCAGCAGCTCCCCGGACAAAGCTAACTATGGCTACACCTTC. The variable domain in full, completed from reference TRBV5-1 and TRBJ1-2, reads KAGVTQTPRYLIKTRGQQVTLSCSPISGHRSVSWYQQTPGQGLQFLFEYFSETQRNKGNFPGRFSGRQFSNSRSEMNVSTLELGDSALYLCASSSPDKANYGYTFGSGTRLTVV.

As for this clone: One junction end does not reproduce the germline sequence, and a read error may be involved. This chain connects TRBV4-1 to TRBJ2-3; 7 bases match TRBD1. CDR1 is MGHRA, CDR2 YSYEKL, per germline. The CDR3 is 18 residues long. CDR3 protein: CASSHPRRDRDHTDTQYF. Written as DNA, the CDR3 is TGCGCCAGCAGCCACCCGAGGCGCGACAGGGACCACACAGATACACAGTATTTT.

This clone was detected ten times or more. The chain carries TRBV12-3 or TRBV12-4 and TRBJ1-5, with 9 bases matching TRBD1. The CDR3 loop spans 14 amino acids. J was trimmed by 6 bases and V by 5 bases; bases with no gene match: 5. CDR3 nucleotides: TGTGCCAGCAGTGCTCAACAGGGGGCTCAGCCCCAGCATTTT. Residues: CASSAQQGAQPQHF.

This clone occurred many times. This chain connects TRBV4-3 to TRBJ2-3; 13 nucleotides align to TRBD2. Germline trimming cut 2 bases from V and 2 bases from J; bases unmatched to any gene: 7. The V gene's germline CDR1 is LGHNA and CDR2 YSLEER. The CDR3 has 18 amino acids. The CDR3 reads CASSQYTSGGGSTDTQYF. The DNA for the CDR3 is TGCGCCAGCAGCCAATATACTAGCGGGGGGGGCTCCACAGATACGCAGTATTTT.

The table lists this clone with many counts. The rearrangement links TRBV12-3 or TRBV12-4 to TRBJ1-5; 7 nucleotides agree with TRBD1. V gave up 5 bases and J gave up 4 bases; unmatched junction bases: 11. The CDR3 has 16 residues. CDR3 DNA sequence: TGTGCCAGCAGTCTAGAGGGGGCCGCTTTAAATCAGCCCCAGCATTTT. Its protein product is CASSLEGAALNQPQHF.

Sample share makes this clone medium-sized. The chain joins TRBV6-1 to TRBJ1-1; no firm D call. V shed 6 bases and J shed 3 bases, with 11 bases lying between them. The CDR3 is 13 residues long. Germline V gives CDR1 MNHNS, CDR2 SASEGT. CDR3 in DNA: TGTGCCAGCAGGAGCGGACCGCACACTGAAGCTTTCTTT. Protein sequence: CASRSGPHTEAFF.

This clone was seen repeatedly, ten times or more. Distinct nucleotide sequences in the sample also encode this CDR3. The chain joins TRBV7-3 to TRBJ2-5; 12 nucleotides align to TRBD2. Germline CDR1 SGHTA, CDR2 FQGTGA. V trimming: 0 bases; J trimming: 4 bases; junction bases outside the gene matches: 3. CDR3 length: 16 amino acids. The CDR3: CASSLTRTSGIETQYF. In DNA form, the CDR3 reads TGTGCCAGCAGCTTAACGCGGACTAGCGGGATAGAGACCCAGTACTTC.

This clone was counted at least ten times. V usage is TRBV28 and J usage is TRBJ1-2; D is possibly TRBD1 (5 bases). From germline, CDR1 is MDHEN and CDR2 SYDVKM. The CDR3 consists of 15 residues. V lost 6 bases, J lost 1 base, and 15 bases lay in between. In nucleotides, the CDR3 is TGTGCCAGCAGGGGCCTCGGGGGAAGTAACTATGGCTACACCTTC. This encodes CASRGLGGSNYGYTF.

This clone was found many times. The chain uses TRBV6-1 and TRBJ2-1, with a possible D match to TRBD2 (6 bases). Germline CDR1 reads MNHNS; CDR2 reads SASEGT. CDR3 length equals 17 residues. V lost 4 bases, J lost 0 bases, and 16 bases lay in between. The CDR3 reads CASSGMMSGHSYNEQFF. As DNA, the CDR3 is TGTGCCAGCAGTGGCATGATGAGCGGGCACTCCTACAATGAGCAGTTCTTC.

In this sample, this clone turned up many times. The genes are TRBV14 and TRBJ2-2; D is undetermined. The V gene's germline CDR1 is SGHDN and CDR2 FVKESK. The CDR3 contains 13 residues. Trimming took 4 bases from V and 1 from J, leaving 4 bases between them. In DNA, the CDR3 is TGTGCCAGCAGCCGGGGGAACACCGGGGAGCTGTTTTTT. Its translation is CASSRGNTGELFF. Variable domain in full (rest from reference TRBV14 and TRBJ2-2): EAGVTQFPSHSVIEKGQTVTLRCDPISGHDNLYWYRRVMGKEIKFLLHFVKESKQDESGMPNNRFLAERTGGTYSTLKVQPAELEDSGVYFCASSRGNTGELFFGEGSRLTVL.

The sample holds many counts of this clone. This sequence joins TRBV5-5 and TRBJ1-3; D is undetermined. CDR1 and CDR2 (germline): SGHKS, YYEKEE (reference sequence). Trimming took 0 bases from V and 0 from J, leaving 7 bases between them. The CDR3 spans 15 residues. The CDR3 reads CASSLEGSSGNTIYF. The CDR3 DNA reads TGTGCCAGCAGCTTGGAGGGCAGCTCTGGAAACACCATATATTTT.

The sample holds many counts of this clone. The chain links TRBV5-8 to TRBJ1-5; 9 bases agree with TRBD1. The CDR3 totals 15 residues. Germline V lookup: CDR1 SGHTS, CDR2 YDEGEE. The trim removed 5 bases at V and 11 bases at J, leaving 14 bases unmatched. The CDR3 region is CASRHPGQGVMTQHF. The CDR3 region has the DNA TGTGCCAGCAGGCATCCGGGACAGGGAGTGATGACCCAGCATTTT.

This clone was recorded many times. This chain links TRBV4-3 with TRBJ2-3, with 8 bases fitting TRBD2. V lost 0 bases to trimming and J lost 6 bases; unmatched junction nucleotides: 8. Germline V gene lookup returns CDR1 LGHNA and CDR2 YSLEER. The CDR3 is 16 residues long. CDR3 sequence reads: CASSQDGTRNADTQYF. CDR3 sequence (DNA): TGCGCCAGCAGCCAAGACGGGACTAGAAACGCGGATACGCAGTATTTT.

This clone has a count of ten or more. CDR3 residues: CSAPGDPGETQYF. The CDR3 DNA reads as TGCAGTGCCCCCGGGGATCCGGGAGAGACCCAGTACTTC. The gene calls are TRBV20-1 and TRBJ2-5; a possible D gene is TRBD2 (5 bases). The V end was cut by 6 bases, the J end by 4 bases, with 15 bases between. Germline V gives CDR1 DFQATT, CDR2 SNEGSKA (reference sequence). This CDR3 comprises 13 residues.

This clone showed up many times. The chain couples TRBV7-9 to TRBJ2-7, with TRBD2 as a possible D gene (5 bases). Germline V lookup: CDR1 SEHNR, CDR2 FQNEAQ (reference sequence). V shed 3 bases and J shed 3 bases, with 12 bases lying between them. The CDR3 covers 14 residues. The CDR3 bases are TGTGCCAGCAGCTTTCGAGGGCCGAGCTACGAGCAGTACTTC. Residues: CASSFRGPSYEQYF.

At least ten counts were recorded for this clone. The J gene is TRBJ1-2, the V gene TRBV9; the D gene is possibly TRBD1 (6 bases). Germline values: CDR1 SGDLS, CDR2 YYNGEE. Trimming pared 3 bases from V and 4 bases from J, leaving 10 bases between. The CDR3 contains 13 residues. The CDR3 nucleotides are TGTGCCAGCAGCGCGGGACACCCCTATGGCTACACCTTC. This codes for CASSAGHPYGYTF. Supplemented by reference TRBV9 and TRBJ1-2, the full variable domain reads DSGVTQTPKHLITATGQRVTLRCSPRSGDLSVYWYQQSLDQGLQFLIQYYNGEERAKGNILERFSAQQFPDLHSELNLSSLELGDSALYFCASSAGHPYGYTFGSGTRLTVV.